The entry below gives a single T cell receptor beta chain sequence along with its context. Sequenced by immunoSEQ multiplex PCR; TCRdb stores in-frame clones only, minus some. Of under 250,000 clones in the sample, approximately 80% were seen once. The data were obtained in a study of blood T cell repertoires in COVID-19. The CDR3 loop spans 14 amino acids. From germline, CDR1 is SGHNT and CDR2 YENEEA. V shed 5 bases and J shed 4 bases, with 15 bases lying between them. This clonotype was sampled from a woman in her sixties or seventies with active or convalescent COVID-19. The V gene is TRBV11-3, the J gene TRBJ2-7, with unresolved D. Sequencing was done on a sample of peripheral blood. CDR3 nucleotides: TGTGCCAGCAGCCTGGGTCCCGACGGGTACGAGCAGTACTTC. Protein: CASSLGPDGYEQYF.